These 31 T cell receptor beta chains came from one sample sequenced in a study of response to subunit inactivated influenza vaccine. TCRdb re-called the RT-PCR reads with MiXCR, one entry per CDR3 protein. The sample consists of some 540,000 distinct CDR3 sequences, roughly 25% of them appearing once. A further study also used this sample, focusing on T cells expressing NK-cell markers. That publication notes: TCR beta libraries carry UMIs added by 5'RACE template switching.

The material was CD4+ T cells sorted from PBMCs, obtained 12 days after vaccination. These receptors were obtained from a man between 45 and 60 years old who received an inactivated influenza vaccine.

This clonotype was recorded a few times. The CDR3 spells CASSLGQGLYGYTF. For the CDR3, the DNA is TGTGCCAGCAGTTTAGGACAGGGGCTCTATGGCTACACCTTC. The gene calls are TRBV12-3 or TRBV12-4 and TRBJ1-2, with 8 bases matching TRBD1. Germline trimming cut 1 base from V and 4 bases from J; bases unmatched to any gene: 2. CDR3 length equals 14 residues.

This chain links TRBV7-6 with TRBJ2-5; 10 bases are shared with TRBD2. Germline V lookup: CDR1 SGHVS, CDR2 FNYEAQ. V shed 4 bases and J 5 bases; nucleotides not matched to a gene: 10. CDR3 length: 16 amino acids. The DNA for the CDR3 is TGTGCCAGCAGCTCCTTAGCGGGAGGAGGGTTGGAGACCCAGTACTTC. Encoded protein: CASSSLAGGGLETQYF.

The chain couples TRBV20-1 to TRBJ2-5, with TRBD2 identical over 8 bases. V was clipped by 2 bases and J by 6 bases; unmatched bases: 8. Germline V lookup: CDR1 DFQATT, CDR2 SNEGSKA (reference sequence). The CDR3 sequence is 14 residues long. The CDR3 sequence: CSARSAGVSQTQYF. CDR3 nucleotide sequence: TGCAGTGCTAGATCAGCGGGGGTTAGCCAGACCCAGTACTTC.

The chain combines TRBV6-5 with TRBJ2-2, with D perhaps being TRBD1 or TRBD2 (5 bases each). Deletions cut 2 bases from V and 5 bases from J, with 12 bases between. The V gene's germline CDR1 is MNHEY and CDR2 SVGAGI. This CDR3 is built from 15 residues. CDR3 in amino acids: CASSYEGLETGELFF. Written as DNA, the CDR3 is TGTGCCAGCAGTTACGAGGGGCTCGAGACCGGGGAGCTGTTTTTT.

This clonotype has only a few counts. The chain employs TRBV20-1 and TRBJ2-3; D gene uncertain. The CDR3 is made up of 15 amino acids. CDR1 is DFQATT, CDR2 SNEGSKA, per germline (reference sequence). The V and J ends lost 0 bases and 2 bases respectively, with 12 bases between them. CDR3 sequence (DNA): TGCAGTGCTAGAGACCCTCCCTCTAACACAGATACGCAGTATTTT. Translation gives CSARDPPSNTDTQYF.

The chain couples TRBV5-1 to TRBJ1-1; 8 nucleotides align to TRBD1. The germline CDR1 and CDR2 sequences are SGHRS and YFSETQ. Trimming at V came to 4 bases and at J to 5 bases, leaving 7 bases not matched to a gene. This CDR3 contains 14 residues. The CDR3 sequence: CASSGTGLGTEAFF. The CDR3 DNA sequence: TGCGCCAGCAGCGGGACAGGCTTAGGGACTGAAGCTTTCTTT.

This sequence joins TRBV7-2 and TRBJ1-1, with D tentatively TRBD1 (5 bases). Per the germline V gene, CDR1 is SGHTA and CDR2 is FQGNSA. Trimming took 5 bases from V and 6 from J, leaving 10 bases between them. The CDR3 sequence is 12 residues long. The CDR3 sequence: CASSIGTPEAFF. Written as DNA, the CDR3 is TGTGCCAGCAGCATCGGGACTCCTGAAGCTTTCTTT.

For the CDR3, the DNA is TGTGCCAGCAGTCCTGGATGGAGCCGTGAGACCCAGTACTTC. Amino acids: CASSPGWSRETQYF. V is TRBV28 and J is TRBJ2-5; no clear D. Trimming left V 5 bases short and J 5 bases short, with 15 bases between. The CDR3 is 14 residues long. Germline values: CDR1 MDHEN, CDR2 SYDVKM. The full variable domain, rest sourced from reference TRBV28 and TRBJ2-5, is DVKVTQSSRYLVKRTGEKVFLECVQDMDHENMFWYRQDPGLGLRLIYFSYDVKMKEKGDIPEGYSVSREKKERFSLILESASTNQTSMYLCASSPGWSRETQYFGPGTRLLVL.

A remark on this clonotype: Germline is not matched at one junction end, which may reflect a read error. The chain employs TRBV29-1 and TRBJ2-7; tentative D call: TRBD1 (6 bases). The germline V gene has CDR1 SQVTM and CDR2 ANQGSEA. CDR3 length equals 12 residues. CDR3 sequence: CCVLEDSYEQYF. For the CDR3, the DNA is TGCTGCGTCCTAGAGGACAGTTACGAGCAGTACTTC.

The chain combines TRBV11-2 with TRBJ2-5; D is uncertain. CDR1 and CDR2 from the germline V gene are SGHAT and FQNNGV. The V end lost 1 base, the J end lost 7 bases, and 10 bases lay between the germline ends. This CDR3 is built from 13 residues. The CDR3 reads CASSLGGDGTQYF. CDR3 coding DNA: TGTGCCAGCAGCTTAGGTGGCGACGGGACCCAGTACTTC. The full variable domain, its missing parts supplied by reference TRBV11-2 and TRBJ2-5, is EAGVAQSPRYKIIEKRQSVAFWCNPISGHATLYWYQQILGQGPKLLIQFQNNGVVDDSQLPKDRFSAERLKGVDSTLKIQPAKLEDSAVYLCASSLGGDGTQYFGPGTRLLVL.

The chain uses TRBV20-1 and TRBJ2-7; D remains ambiguous. Trimming removed 6 bases from V and 2 bases from J, with 17 bases in between. This CDR3 contains 14 residues. Germline V CDR1 and CDR2: DFQATT, SNEGSKA (reference sequence). In nucleotides, the CDR3 is TGCAGTGCCCCCCCCGGGCTCGGCCCCTACGAGCAGTACTTC. Translating gives CSAPPGLGPYEQYF.

The chain employs TRBV12-3 or TRBV12-4 and TRBJ1-3, with D possibly TRBD1 on 5 matching bases. Trimming stripped 1 base from V and 16 bases from J, with 23 bases between. This CDR3 has 15 residues. CDR3 residues: CASSLEDSGDPRLYF. DNA for the CDR3: TGTGCCAGCAGTTTAGAAGACAGCGGAGACCCCAGGCTGTATTTT.

The V gene is TRBV7-9, the J gene TRBJ1-2, with TRBD1 matching over 9 bases. The CDR3 has 14 residues. From germline, CDR1 is SEHNR and CDR2 FQNEAQ (reference sequence). The ends lost 7 bases at V and 3 bases at J; junction bases unmatched: 6. CDR3 region: CASNRDRVDYGYTF. As DNA, the CDR3 is TGTGCCAGCAACCGGGACAGGGTGGACTATGGCTACACCTTC.

CDR3 residues: CSAKTSVETQYF. The CDR3 DNA sequence: TGCAGTGCTAAGACTAGCGTCGAGACCCAGTACTTC. This chain joins TRBV20-1 and TRBJ2-5, with 8 bases identical to TRBD2. The CDR3 sequence is 12 residues long. The germline V gene encodes CDR1 DFQATT and CDR2 SNEGSKA (reference sequence). Unmatched junction bases numbered 3, after V lost 4 bases and J lost 5 bases.

This chain connects TRBV15 to TRBJ1-2; 7 bases are a match to TRBD1. Germline CDR1 LNHNV, CDR2 YYDKDF (reference sequence). Unmatched junction bases numbered 10, after V lost 5 bases and J lost 7 bases. The CDR3 totals 14 residues. CDR3 region: CATSQRQGGLGYTF. The CDR3 coding sequence is TGTGCCACCAGCCAACGACAGGGAGGCCTTGGCTACACCTTC.

The V call is TRBV20-1, the J call TRBJ2-1; TRBD2 might be the D (5 bases). The CDR3 totals 13 residues. The germline CDR1 and CDR2 sequences are DFQATT and SNEGSKA (reference sequence). V shed 2 bases and J shed 8 bases, with 13 bases lying between them. CDR3 sequence (DNA): TGCAGTGCTAGATACGGGGAACGGGATGAGCAGTTCTTC. Protein: CSARYGERDEQFF.

This clonotype has only a few counts. V is TRBV25-1 and J is TRBJ1-4; TRBD1 matches 8 bases. The V segment lost 6 bases and the J segment 2 bases; nucleotides outside the gene matches: 5. Germline lookup yields CDR1 MGHDK and CDR2 SYGVNS. This CDR3 contains 15 residues. CDR3 region: CASSERTGTNEKLFF. In DNA, the CDR3 is TGTGCCAGCAGCGAACGGACAGGGACTAATGAAAAACTGTTTTTT.

This clonotype was observed many times. The chain has TRBV28 and TRBJ2-2; unclear D gene. V lost 3 bases and J lost 5, with 4 bases in between. The CDR3 length is 12 residues. Germline values: CDR1 MDHEN, CDR2 SYDVKM. This CDR3 is CASSFHTGELFF. The DNA of the CDR3 is TGTGCCAGCAGTTTTCATACCGGGGAGCTGTTTTTT.

This clonotype was observed a few times. The chain employs TRBV3-1 and TRBJ2-2; no reliable D call. Germline assignment: CDR1 LGHDT and CDR2 YNNKEL (reference sequence). The CDR3 consists of 13 residues. The V end was cut by 3 bases, the J end by 5 bases, with 7 bases between. The DNA for the CDR3 is TGTGCCAGCAGCCATTATAGAACCGGGGAGCTGTTTTTT. Translation: CASSHYRTGELFF.

The chain combines TRBV12-3 or TRBV12-4 with TRBJ2-7, with TRBD2 matching over 7 bases. The CDR3 runs to 16 residues. With 2 bases clipped from V and 7 bases from J, the junction kept 14 bases outside the gene matches. CDR3 protein: CASSLLGAGTGGEQYF. DNA of the CDR3: TGTGCCAGCAGTTTATTAGGAGCGGGGACCGGGGGGGAGCAGTACTTC.

This clonotype was recorded a few times. The DNA for the CDR3 is TGTGCCAGCAGTTTAGGTGGGGGCATTAAAAAACTGTTTTTT. Translation gives CASSLGGGIKKLFF. The V and J genes are TRBV12-3 or TRBV12-4 and TRBJ1-4, with TRBD1 as a possible D gene (6 bases). The ends were cut back, 1 base at V and 9 bases at J, with 12 bases in the middle. The CDR3 totals 14 residues.

This clonotype was detected only a few times. This chain connects TRBV5-1 to TRBJ2-7, with D possibly TRBD2 on 6 matching bases. This CDR3 has 14 residues. Germline CDR1 reads SGHRS; CDR2 reads YFSETQ. V lost 0 bases, J lost 5 bases, and 12 bases lay in between. The CDR3 loop reads CASSLVPGGNEQYF. The CDR3 DNA follows: TGCGCCAGCAGCTTGGTACCCGGGGGTAACGAGCAGTACTTC.

This sequence joins TRBV7-2 and TRBJ2-7, with D perhaps assigned TRBD1 or TRBD2 (5 bases each). CDR3 length equals 13 residues. In germline, CDR1 is SGHTA, CDR2 FQGNSA. The germline V and J ends were trimmed by 5 bases and 4 bases, with 12 bases remaining between them. The CDR3 here is CASSDGGYYEQYF. The CDR3 nucleotides are TGTGCCAGCAGCGATGGGGGATATTACGAGCAGTACTTC.

The J gene is TRBJ1-1, the V gene TRBV11-2; D gene unclear. V was cut by 5 bases and J by 0 bases, with 7 bases left in between. The germline gives CDR1 SGHAT, CDR2 FQNNGV. CDR3 length equals 13 residues. The CDR3 protein is CASSASLNTEAFF. The CDR3 region has the DNA TGTGCCAGCAGCGCCAGCCTGAACACTGAAGCTTTCTTT.

This clonotype was counted between two and nine times. This sequence joins TRBV27 and TRBJ2-2, with 9 bases that match TRBD1. Germline CDR1 reads MNHEY; CDR2 reads SMNVEV (reference sequence). CDR3 size: 16 residues. Unmatched junction bases numbered 8, after V lost 2 bases and J lost 7 bases. The CDR3 coding sequence is TGTGCCAGCAGTTTAAAGGGGACAGGGAGAGGCGGGGAGCTGTTTTTT. This encodes CASSLKGTGRGGELFF.

This clonotype was seen only a few times. This CDR3 reads CASSPTITGELFF. CDR3 in DNA: TGTGCCAGCAGTCCGACTATCACCGGGGAGCTGTTTTTT. The chain links TRBV12-3 or TRBV12-4 to TRBJ2-2, with D possibly TRBD2 on 5 matching bases. This CDR3 region has 13 residues. The germline V and J ends were trimmed by 5 bases and 4 bases, with 8 bases remaining between them.

The chain joins TRBV12-3 or TRBV12-4 to TRBJ2-5; 7 bases are a match to TRBD2. The trim removed 8 bases at V and 2 bases at J, leaving 5 bases unmatched. CDR3 length equals 13 residues. The CDR3 sequence: CASESSGQETQYF. The CDR3 nucleotides read TGTGCCAGCGAGTCTAGCGGACAAGAGACCCAGTACTTC.

The V gene is TRBV20-1, the J gene TRBJ2-1; the match to TRBD2 covers 9 bases. Trimming cost V 5 bases and J 5 bases; bases outside gene matches: 7. This CDR3 contains 14 residues. Germline CDR1 reads DFQATT; CDR2 reads SNEGSKA (reference sequence). CDR3 protein: CSAHPLAGNNEQFF. The CDR3 DNA reads TGCAGTGCTCACCCACTAGCGGGTAACAATGAGCAGTTCTTC.

This chain connects TRBV25-1 to TRBJ2-2; possibly TRBD1 or TRBD2 for D (5 bases each). The V gene lost 5 bases and the J gene lost 7 bases, with 17 bases spanning the gap. Germline V gene lookup returns CDR1 MGHDK and CDR2 SYGVNS. CDR3 length: 15 residues. The CDR3 spells CASSRVGTAGGELFF. For the CDR3, the DNA is TGTGCCAGCAGTAGAGTGGGGACCGCAGGCGGGGAGCTGTTTTTT.

This clonotype has at least ten counts. This chain connects TRBV2 to TRBJ2-7; TRBD2 might be the D (5 bases). The V gene's germline CDR1 is SNHLY and CDR2 FYNNEI. V lost 6 bases to trimming and J lost 2 bases, with 14 bases between them. The CDR3 is 14 residues long. The CDR3 coding sequence is TGTGCCAGCAGATTCGCGGGTTATGCCTACGAGCAGTACTTC. Translated, it gives CASRFAGYAYEQYF.

This clonotype appeared many times. The chain combines TRBV29-1 with TRBJ2-3; 7 nucleotides line up with TRBD2. CDR1 is SQVTM and CDR2 is ANQGSEA in the germline V gene. With V trimmed by 4 bases and J by 1 base, 5 bases remained unmatched. The CDR3 consists of 14 residues. CDR3 sequence (DNA): TGCAGCGTTGTCCGCACTAGCGGCACAGATACGCAGTATTTT. As protein: CSVVRTSGTDTQYF.